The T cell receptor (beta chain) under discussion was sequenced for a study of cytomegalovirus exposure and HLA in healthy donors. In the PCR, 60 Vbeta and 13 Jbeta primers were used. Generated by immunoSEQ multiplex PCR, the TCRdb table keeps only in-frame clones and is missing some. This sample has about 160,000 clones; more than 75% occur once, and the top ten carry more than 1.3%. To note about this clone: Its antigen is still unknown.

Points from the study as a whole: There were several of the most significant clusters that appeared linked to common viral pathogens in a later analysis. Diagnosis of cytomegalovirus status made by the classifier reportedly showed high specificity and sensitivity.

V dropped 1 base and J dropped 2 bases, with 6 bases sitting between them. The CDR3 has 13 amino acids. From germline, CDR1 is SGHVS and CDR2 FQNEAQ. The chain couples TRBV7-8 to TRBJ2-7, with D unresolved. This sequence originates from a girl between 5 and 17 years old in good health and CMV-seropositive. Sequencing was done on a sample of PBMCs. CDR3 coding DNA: TGTGCCAGCAGCTTAGACACAACCTACGAGCAGTACTTC. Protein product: CASSLDTTYEQYF.